This T cell receptor (beta chain) was found in a study of blood T cell repertoires in COVID-19. At the level of the study: Whether acute or convalescent, the COVID-19 samples came from the United States, Italy and Spain.

Original analysis: Estimated nucleated cell counts came from reference gene primer amplification. Method: immunoSEQ multiplex PCR; TCRdb's copy keeps in-frame clones and lacks some. V and J calls and clone size are as listed in that table; D and trimming were resolved from the DNA. The repertoire holds tens of thousands of clones, with approximately 78% as singletons. The CDR3 runs 14 residues. Germline loops: CDR1 LNHDA, CDR2 SQIVND (reference sequence). V lost 8 bases to trimming and J lost 6 bases, with 17 bases between them. This chain connects TRBV19 to TRBJ1-5; D ambiguous. The material sequenced was peripheral blood. The source is a woman in her sixties with acute or convalescent COVID-19. The CDR3 DNA is TGTGCCAGTCGGGAAATTCCTGGAGGTCAGCCCCAGCATTTT. This translates into CASREIPGGQPQHF.